These 10 T cell receptor beta chains share one sample of origin, sequenced in a study of blood T cell repertoires in COVID-19. Method: immunoSEQ multiplex PCR; TCRdb's copy keeps in-frame clones and lacks some. The table includes fewer than 90,000 clones, 75% to 85% detected once. The source material was peripheral blood. The source of these receptors is a woman older than 75 with acute or convalescent COVID-19.

The rearrangement uses TRBV6-5 and TRBJ2-2; 10 nucleotides agree with TRBD2. The CDR3 totals 14 residues. Trimming removed 8 bases from V and 3 bases from J; junction bases left unmatched: 3. CDR1 and CDR2 (germline): MNHEY, SVGAGI. In nucleotides, the CDR3 is TGTGCCAGCCGGACTAGCGGATACACCGGGGAGCTGTTTTTT. This translates into CASRTSGYTGELFF.

The chain has TRBV29-1 and TRBJ1-2; D gene unclear. This CDR3 spans 11 amino acids. The V gene's germline CDR1 is SQVTM and CDR2 ANQGSEA. V was pared by 4 bases and J by 4 bases, with 7 bases between. The chain's CDR3 is CSVAQPYGYTF. DNA for the CDR3: TGCAGCGTTGCACAGCCCTATGGCTACACCTTC.

The J gene is TRBJ1-2, the V gene TRBV27; D may be TRBD1 (6 bases). With 5 bases removed from V and 4 bases from J, the gap between germline ends came to 14 bases. Germline V gene sequence: CDR1 MNHEY, CDR2 SMNVEV (reference sequence). The CDR3 length is 14 residues. The CDR3 loop is CASSPTGFRYGYTF. The CDR3 nucleotides read TGTGCCAGCAGTCCTACAGGGTTCCGCTATGGCTACACCTTC.

The J gene is TRBJ2-1, the V gene TRBV5-4, with 9 bases aligning to TRBD2. Unmatched junction bases numbered 3, after V lost 0 bases and J lost 5 bases. The CDR3 covers 15 residues. CDR1 SGHNT and CDR2 YYREEE come from the germline V gene (reference sequence). The CDR3 protein is CASSLERGDHNEQFF. CDR3 DNA: TGTGCCAGCAGCTTGGAGCGGGGGGACCACAATGAGCAGTTCTTC.

This clone is a singleton in its sample. The CDR3 region is CASSLLMTDSNTEAFF. The CDR3 DNA reads as TGTGCCAGCTCACTGCTAATGACAGACTCGAACACTGAAGCTTTCTTT. The chain recombines TRBV18 with TRBJ1-1; D perhaps matches TRBD1 (5 bases). The CDR3 is made up of 16 amino acids. Germline V CDR1 and CDR2: KGHSH, LQKENI. The germline V and J ends were trimmed by 4 bases and 1 base, with 16 bases remaining between them. The whole variable domain, filled in from reference TRBV18 and TRBJ1-1, reads NAGVMQNPRHLVRRRGQEARLRCSPMKGHSHVYWYRQLPEEGLKFMVYLQKENIIDESGMPKERFSAEFPKEGPSILRIQQVVRGDSAAYFCASSLLMTDSNTEAFFGQGTRLTVV.

V usage is TRBV6-6 and J usage is TRBJ1-1; D not resolved. This CDR3 has 14 residues. V was cut by 0 bases and J by 8 bases, with 13 bases left in between. Germline V gives CDR1 MNHNY, CDR2 SVGAGI (reference sequence). The CDR3 spells CASSYSQEGTEAFF. The CDR3 DNA sequence: TGTGCCAGCAGTTACTCGCAGGAGGGAACCGAAGCTTTCTTT.

Only a few counts were recorded for this clone. CDR3 DNA sequence: TGTGCCAGTAGTATTTACGGAGGATCGGTTGAGACCCAGTACTTC. Translation: CASSIYGGSVETQYF. The J gene is TRBJ2-5, the V gene TRBV19, with D perhaps TRBD2 (5 bases). CDR1 is LNHDA, CDR2 SQIVND, per germline (reference sequence). The CDR3 runs to 15 residues. V lost 3 bases and J lost 5, with 16 bases in between. The full variable domain, completed using reference TRBV19 and TRBJ2-5, is DGGITQSPKYLFRKEGQNVTLSCEQNLNHDAMYWYRQDPGQGLRLIYYSQIVNDFQKGDIAEGYSVSREKKESFPLTVTSAQKNPTAFYLCASSIYGGSVETQYFGPGTRLLVL.

V is TRBV7-6 and J is TRBJ2-3; D possibly corresponds to TRBD2 (6 bases). The V gene lost 1 base and the J gene lost 4 bases, with 21 bases spanning the gap. The CDR3 covers 18 residues. Germline V gives CDR1 SGHVS, CDR2 FNYEAQ. CDR3 region: CASSLVSSGRGRADTQYF. CDR3 bases: TGTGCCAGCAGCTTAGTTTCTTCCGGGAGAGGAAGGGCAGATACGCAGTATTTT.

This clone showed up just a few times. The V call is TRBV6-6, the J call TRBJ2-1; TRBD2 agrees at 9 bases. V shed 4 bases, J shed 5 bases, and the junction held 3 bases outside the gene matches. The CDR3 sequence is 14 residues long. CDR1 is MNHNY and CDR2 is SVGAGI in the germline V gene (reference sequence). DNA of the CDR3: TGTGCCAGCAGTTCACTAGCGGGCCACAATGAGCAGTTCTTC. Residues: CASSSLAGHNEQFF.

V usage is TRBV6-5 and J usage is TRBJ1-5, with 9 bases matching TRBD1. J was trimmed by 7 bases and V by 4 bases; bases with no gene match: 5. This CDR3 has 14 residues. From germline, CDR1 is MNHEY and CDR2 SVGAGI. CDR3 coding DNA: TGTGCCAGCAGTTCTACAGGGGGCGGGCAGCCCCAGCATTTT. It specifies CASSSTGGGQPQHF.